A single sample gave rise to the 11 T cell receptor beta chains below, sequenced in a study of T cell responses to AZD1222 COVID-19 vaccine (dated by TCRdb to about 2021). Libraries were constructed by the immunoSEQ multiplex PCR assay. This immuneACCESS table, as held by TCRdb, lists in-frame sequences with V and J called but not all clones. Of the missing ones, under half trace to an unresolved V gene in checked studies; the others have no known cause. In this sample the table shows over 150,000 clones, 92% of which occur a single time. Around 4.4% of the sample comes from the top ten. The intended sense of this specimen's time point label: baseline before first vaccination. The treatment or condition label for this specimen denotes: meningococcal conjugate vaccine given as trial control. The sample was peripheral blood, taken on day 0 of MenACWY control vaccination. These receptors were obtained from an adult in good health.

The chain links TRBV5-1 to TRBJ1-1; D uncertain. CDR1 and CDR2 (germline): SGHRS, YFSETQ. This CDR3 is built from 14 residues. V dropped 2 bases and J dropped 0 bases, with 8 bases sitting between them. CDR3 protein: CASSFSDLNTEAFF. CDR3 bases: TGCGCCAGCAGCTTTTCAGACTTGAACACTGAAGCTTTCTTT.

The chain links TRBV7-2 to TRBJ1-2, with 7 positions matching TRBD1. V trimming: 4 bases; J trimming: 1 base; junction bases outside the gene matches: 6. The CDR3 covers 15 residues. CDR1 and CDR2 (germline): SGHTA, FQGNSA. CDR3 residues: CASSYPGGVNYGYTF. The CDR3 nucleotides read TGTGCCAGCAGCTACCCAGGGGGTGTTAACTATGGCTACACCTTC. The full variable domain, completed using reference TRBV7-2 and TRBJ1-2, is GAGVSQSPSNKVTEKGKDVELRCDPISGHTALYWYRQSLGQGLEFLIYFQGNSAPDKSGLPSDRFSAERTGGSVSTLTIQRTQQEDSAVYLCASSYPGGVNYGYTFGSGTRLTVV.

V is TRBV18 and J is TRBJ2-7; possibly TRBD2 for D (6 bases). The CDR3 covers 14 residues. Per the germline V gene, CDR1 is KGHSH and CDR2 is LQKENI. Trimming removed 3 bases at V and 0 bases at J, with 9 bases between. CDR3 sequence (DNA): TGTGCCAGCTCACCTAACGGGGGCTCCTACGAGCAGTACTTC. It codes for CASSPNGGSYEQYF.

This clone was counted only a few times. This chain joins TRBV20-1 and TRBJ2-2; D unresolved. Per germline, CDR1 DFQATT and CDR2 SNEGSKA (reference sequence). Trimming shortened V by 3 bases and J by 7 bases, and 18 bases separated the two germline ends. This CDR3 is 15 amino acids long. CDR3 sequence reads: CSASLTKHPDGELFF. CDR3 nucleotide sequence: TGCAGTGCTAGTTTGACCAAGCACCCGGACGGGGAGCTGTTTTTT.

This chain joins TRBV10-3 and TRBJ2-2; D uncertain. The CDR3 is made up of 13 amino acids. From germline, CDR1 is ENHRY and CDR2 SYGVKD. The germline V and J ends were trimmed by 9 bases and 5 bases, with 13 bases remaining between them. The chain's CDR3 is CAIARVGTGELFF. The CDR3 DNA sequence: TGTGCCATAGCCAGAGTCGGGACCGGGGAGCTGTTTTTT.

This chain joins TRBV7-3 and TRBJ2-1; possibly TRBD1 for D (6 bases). From germline, CDR1 is SGHTA and CDR2 FQGTGA. The CDR3 covers 14 residues. With 2 bases removed from V and 7 bases from J, the gap between germline ends came to 12 bases. In DNA form, the CDR3 reads TGTGCCAGCAGCTTATCCATGGGGGCAAATGAGCAGTTCTTC. Amino acids: CASSLSMGANEQFF.

The rearrangement joins TRBV18 to TRBJ2-7, with D unresolved. The CDR3 consists of 12 residues. Germline-derived CDR1 and CDR2 are KGHSH and LQKENI. V lost 6 bases, J lost 1 base, and 7 bases lay in between. The CDR3 reads CASSVLSYEQYF. For the CDR3, the DNA is TGTGCCAGCTCTGTTCTTTCCTACGAGCAGTACTTC. Drawing the rest from reference TRBV18 and TRBJ2-7, the complete variable domain is NAGVMQNPRHLVRRRGQEARLRCSPMKGHSHVYWYRQLPEEGLKFMVYLQKENIIDESGMPKERFSAEFPKEGPSILRIQQVVRGDSAAYFCASSVLSYEQYFGPGTRLTVT.

This chain joins TRBV11-1 and TRBJ1-1, with a weak D call TRBD1 (5 bases). CDR1 and CDR2 from the germline V gene are SGHAT and FQDESV (reference sequence). The CDR3 sequence is 15 residues long. V lost 3 bases to trimming and J lost 1 base, with 12 bases between them. In nucleotides, the CDR3 is TGTGCCAGCAGCTTTGGAGCCAGGGCGAACACTGAAGCTTTCTTT. This translates into CASSFGARANTEAFF.

J is TRBJ2-1 and V is TRBV19; no definite D call. Germline V lookup: CDR1 LNHDA, CDR2 SQIVND (reference sequence). The V gene lost 2 bases and the J gene lost 6 bases, with 8 bases spanning the gap. The CDR3 loop spans 13 amino acids. CDR3 amino acids: CASSIRAANEQFF. CDR3 DNA: TGTGCCAGTAGTATAAGGGCGGCCAATGAGCAGTTCTTC.

The J gene is TRBJ2-7, the V gene TRBV6-5; TRBD1 is a possible D gene (6 bases). The germline V gene encodes CDR1 MNHEY and CDR2 SVGAGI. This CDR3 is built from 16 residues. The V gene lost 0 bases and the J gene lost 8 bases, with 20 bases spanning the gap. CDR3 in amino acids: CASSYSMATGAPKQYF. The DNA of the CDR3 is TGTGCCAGCAGTTACTCGATGGCGACAGGTGCCCCTAAGCAGTACTTC.

The chain uses TRBV7-3 and TRBJ2-2, with D uncertain. Germline V lookup: CDR1 SGHTA, CDR2 FQGTGA. CDR3 length equals 13 residues. V was cut by 2 bases and J by 3 bases, with 4 bases left in between. The CDR3 sequence is CASSLQDTGELFF. Here the CDR3 DNA reads TGTGCCAGCAGCTTACAGGACACCGGGGAGCTGTTTTTT.